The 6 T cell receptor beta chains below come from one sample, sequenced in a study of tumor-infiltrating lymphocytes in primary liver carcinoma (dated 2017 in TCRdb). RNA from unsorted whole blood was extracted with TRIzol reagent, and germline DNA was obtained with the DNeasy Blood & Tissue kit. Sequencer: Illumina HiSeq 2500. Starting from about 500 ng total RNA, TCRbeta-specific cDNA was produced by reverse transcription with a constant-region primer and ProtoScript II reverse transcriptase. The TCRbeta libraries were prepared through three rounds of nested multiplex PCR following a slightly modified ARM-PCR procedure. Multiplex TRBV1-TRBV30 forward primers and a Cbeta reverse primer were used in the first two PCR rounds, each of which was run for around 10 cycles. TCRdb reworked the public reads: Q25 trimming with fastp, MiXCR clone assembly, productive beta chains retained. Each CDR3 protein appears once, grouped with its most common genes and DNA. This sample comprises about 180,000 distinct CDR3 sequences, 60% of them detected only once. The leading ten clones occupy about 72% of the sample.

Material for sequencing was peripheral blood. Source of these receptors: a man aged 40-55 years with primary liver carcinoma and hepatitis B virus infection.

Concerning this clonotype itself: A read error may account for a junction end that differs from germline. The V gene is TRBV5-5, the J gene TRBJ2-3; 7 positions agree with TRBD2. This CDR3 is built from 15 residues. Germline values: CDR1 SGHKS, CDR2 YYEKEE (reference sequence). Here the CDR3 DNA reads TGTGCCAGCAGCACTACTAGCGTTAGCATAGATACGCAGTATTTT. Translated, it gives CASSTTSVSIDTQYF.

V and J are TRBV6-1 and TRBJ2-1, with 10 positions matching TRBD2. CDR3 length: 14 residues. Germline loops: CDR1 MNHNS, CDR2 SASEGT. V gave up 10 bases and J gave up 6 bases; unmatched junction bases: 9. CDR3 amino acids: CANSVRTSGNEQFF. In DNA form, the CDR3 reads TGTGCCAACAGCGTCCGGACTAGCGGCAATGAGCAGTTCTTC.

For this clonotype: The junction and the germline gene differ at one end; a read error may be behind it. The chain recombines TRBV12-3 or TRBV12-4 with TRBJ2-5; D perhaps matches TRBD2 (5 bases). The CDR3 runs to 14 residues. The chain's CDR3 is CASSLVGEGETHYF. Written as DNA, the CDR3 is TGTGCCAGCAGTTTGGTGGGCGAGGGAGAGACCCACTACTTC.

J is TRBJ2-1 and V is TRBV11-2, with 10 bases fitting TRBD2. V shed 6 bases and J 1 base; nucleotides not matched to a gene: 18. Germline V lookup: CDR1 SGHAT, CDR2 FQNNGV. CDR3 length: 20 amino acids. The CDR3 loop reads CASSLRMGSGRPRSYNEQFF. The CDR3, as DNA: TGTGCCAGCAGTTTAAGGATGGGTAGCGGGAGGCCTAGGTCCTACAATGAGCAGTTCTTC. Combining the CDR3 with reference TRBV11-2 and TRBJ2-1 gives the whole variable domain EAGVAQSPRYKIIEKRQSVAFWCNPISGHATLYWYQQILGQGPKLLIQFQNNGVVDDSQLPKDRFSAERLKGVDSTLKIQPAKLEDSAVYLCASSLRMGSGRPRSYNEQFFGPGTRLTVL.

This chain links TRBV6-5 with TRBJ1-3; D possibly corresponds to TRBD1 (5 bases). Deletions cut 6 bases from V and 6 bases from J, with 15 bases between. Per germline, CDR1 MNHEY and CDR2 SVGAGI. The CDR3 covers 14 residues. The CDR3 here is CASSSGALKNTIYF. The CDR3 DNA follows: TGTGCCAGCAGCTCCGGGGCCCTAAAAAACACCATATATTTT.

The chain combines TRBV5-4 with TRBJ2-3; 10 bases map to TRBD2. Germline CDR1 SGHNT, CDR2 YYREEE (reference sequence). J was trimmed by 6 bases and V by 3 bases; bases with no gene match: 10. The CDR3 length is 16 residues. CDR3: CASSSGLAGGVDTQYF. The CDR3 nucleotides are TGTGCCAGCAGCTCTGGCTTAGCGGGAGGAGTGGATACGCAGTATTTT.